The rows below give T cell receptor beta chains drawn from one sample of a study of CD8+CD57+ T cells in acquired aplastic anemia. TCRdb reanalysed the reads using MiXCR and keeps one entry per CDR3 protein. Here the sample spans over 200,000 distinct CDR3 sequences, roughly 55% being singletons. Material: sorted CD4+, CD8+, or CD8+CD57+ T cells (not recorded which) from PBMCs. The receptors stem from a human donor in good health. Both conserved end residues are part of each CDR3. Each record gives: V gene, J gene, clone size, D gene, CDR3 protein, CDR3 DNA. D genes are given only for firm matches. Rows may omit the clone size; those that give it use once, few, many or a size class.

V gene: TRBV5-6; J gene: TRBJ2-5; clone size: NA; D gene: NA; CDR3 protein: CASSFTDGSQETQYF; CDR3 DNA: TGTGCCAGCAGCTTCACCGACGGGTCCCAAGAGACCCAGTACTTC
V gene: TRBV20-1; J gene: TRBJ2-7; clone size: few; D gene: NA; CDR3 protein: CSAPGGREQYF; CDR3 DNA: TGCAGTGCCCCTGGGGGGCGCGAGCAGTACTTC
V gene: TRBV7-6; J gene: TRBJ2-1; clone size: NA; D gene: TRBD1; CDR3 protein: CASSRRGTGAYNEQLF; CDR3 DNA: TGTGCCAGCAGCCGCCGGGGGACAGGGGCCTACAATGAGCAGTTATTC
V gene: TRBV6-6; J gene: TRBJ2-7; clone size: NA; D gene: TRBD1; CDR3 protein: CASSSWTGKDEQYF; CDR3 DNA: TGTGCCAGCAGTTCTTGGACAGGGAAAGACGAGCAGTACTTC
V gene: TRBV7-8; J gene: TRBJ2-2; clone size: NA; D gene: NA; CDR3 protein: CASSLEGRVTGELFF; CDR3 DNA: TGTGCCAGCAGTTTAGAGGGCAGGGTCACCGGGGAGCTGTTTTTT
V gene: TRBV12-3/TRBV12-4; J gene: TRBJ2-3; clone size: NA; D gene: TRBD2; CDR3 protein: CASSFSGGPRTRAQYF; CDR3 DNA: TGTGCCAGCAGTTTTTCAGGTGGACCCAGGACTAGAGCGCAGTATTTT
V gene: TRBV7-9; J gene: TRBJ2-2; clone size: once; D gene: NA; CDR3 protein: CASRLGAYTGELFF; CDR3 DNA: TGTGCCAGCAGGCTAGGGGCGTACACCGGGGAGCTGTTTTTT
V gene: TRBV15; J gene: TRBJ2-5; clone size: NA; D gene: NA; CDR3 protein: CATSVAAGTETQYF; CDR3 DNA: TGTGCCACCAGCGTAGCAGCCGGGACAGAGACCCAGTACTTC
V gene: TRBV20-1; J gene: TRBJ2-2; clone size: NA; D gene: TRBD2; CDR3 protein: CSALTSGRAGELFF; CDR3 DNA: TGCAGTGCGTTGACTAGCGGGAGGGCCGGGGAGCTGTTTTTT
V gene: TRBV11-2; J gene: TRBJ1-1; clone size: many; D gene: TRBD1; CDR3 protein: CASSQPGQGAYEAFF; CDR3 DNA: TGTGCCAGCAGCCAACCGGGACAGGGGGCTTATGAAGCTTTCTTT
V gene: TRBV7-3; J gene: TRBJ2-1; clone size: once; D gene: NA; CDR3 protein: CASSLHQGGVNEQFF; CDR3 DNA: TGTGCCAGCAGCTTACACCAGGGGGGAGTGAATGAGCAGTTCTTC
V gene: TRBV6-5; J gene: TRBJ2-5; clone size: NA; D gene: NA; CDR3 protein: CASRGDTGISF; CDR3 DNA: TGTGCCAGCAGAGGGGACACCGGGATTTCATTC
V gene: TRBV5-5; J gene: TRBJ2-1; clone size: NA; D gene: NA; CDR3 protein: CASTQDPGGVYNEQFF; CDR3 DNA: TGCGCCAGCACCCAAGATCCCGGCGGGGTCTACAATGAGCAGTTCTTC
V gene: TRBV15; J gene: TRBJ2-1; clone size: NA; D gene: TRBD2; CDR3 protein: CATSSRTGTSVNEQLF; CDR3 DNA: TGTGCCACCAGCAGTCGCACCGGGACTAGCGTAAATGAGCAGTTATTC
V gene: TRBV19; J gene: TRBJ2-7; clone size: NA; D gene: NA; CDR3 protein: CASRSGASYEQYF; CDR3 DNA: TGTGCCTCCCGAAGTGGAGCATCCTACGAGCAGTACTTC
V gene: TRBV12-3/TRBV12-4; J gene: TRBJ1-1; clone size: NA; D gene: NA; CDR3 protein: CAAGRDPEAFF; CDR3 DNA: TGTGCCGCGGGGAGGGACCCGGAAGCTTTCTTT
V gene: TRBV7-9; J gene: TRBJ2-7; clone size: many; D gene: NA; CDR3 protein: CASSRPETYEQYF; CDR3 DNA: TGTGCCAGCAGCCGACCGGAAACCTACGAGCAGTACTTC
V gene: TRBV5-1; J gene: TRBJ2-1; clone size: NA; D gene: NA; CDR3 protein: CASSQDRAGFGNEQFF; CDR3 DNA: TGCGCCAGCAGCCAAGATCGGGCGGGGTTTGGAAATGAGCAGTTCTTC
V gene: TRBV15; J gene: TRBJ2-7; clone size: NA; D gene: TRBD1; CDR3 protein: CATSTTRTGGGYEQYF; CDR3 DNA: TGTGCCACCAGCACAACCAGGACAGGGGGAGGCTACGAGCAGTACTTC
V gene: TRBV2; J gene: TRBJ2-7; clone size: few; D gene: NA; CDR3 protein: CASSERTSSYEQYF; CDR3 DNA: TGTGCCAGCTCCGAGCGGACGAGCTCCTACGAGCAGTACTTC
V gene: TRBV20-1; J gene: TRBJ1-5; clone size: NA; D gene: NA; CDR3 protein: CSARDLRNSNQPQHF; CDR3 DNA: TGCAGTGCTAGAGATCTCCGGAATAGCAATCAGCCCCAGCATTTT
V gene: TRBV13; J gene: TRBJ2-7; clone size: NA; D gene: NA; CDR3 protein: CASSLESRQEQYF; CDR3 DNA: TGTGCCAGCAGCTTAGAGTCCCGCCAGGAGCAGTACTTC
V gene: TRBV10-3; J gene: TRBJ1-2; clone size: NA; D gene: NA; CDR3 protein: CAISDLAGDYNYGYTF; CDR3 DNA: TGTGCCATCAGTGATCTAGCGGGAGACTATAACTATGGCTACACCTTC
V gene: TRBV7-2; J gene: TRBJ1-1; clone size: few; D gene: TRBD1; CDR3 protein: CASSTRQGETEAFF; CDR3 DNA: TGTGCCAGCAGCACACGACAGGGGGAAACTGAAGCTTTCTTT
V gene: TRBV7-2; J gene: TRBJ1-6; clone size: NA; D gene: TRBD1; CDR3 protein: CASSLVWDRGSPLHF; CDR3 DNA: TGTGCCAGCAGCTTAGTGTGGGACAGGGGCTCACCCCTCCACTTT
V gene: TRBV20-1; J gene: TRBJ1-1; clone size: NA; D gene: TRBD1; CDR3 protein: CSALRQGGAFF; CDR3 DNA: TGCAGTGCTCTCCGACAGGGTGGAGCTTTCTTT
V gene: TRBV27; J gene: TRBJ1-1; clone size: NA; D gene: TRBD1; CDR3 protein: CASSVYGTATEAFF; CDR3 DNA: TGTGCCAGCAGTGTCTACGGGACAGCCACTGAAGCTTTCTTT
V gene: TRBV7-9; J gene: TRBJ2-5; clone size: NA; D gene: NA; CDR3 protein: CDSSHTRGVYETQYF; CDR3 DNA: TGTGACAGCAGCCATACTCGAGGGGTGTATGAGACCCAGTACTTC
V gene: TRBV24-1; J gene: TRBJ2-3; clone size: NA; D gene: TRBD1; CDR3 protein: CATGELGQGGTGTQYF; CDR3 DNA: TGTGCCACCGGTGAACTAGGACAGGGGGGCACAGGTACGCAGTATTTT
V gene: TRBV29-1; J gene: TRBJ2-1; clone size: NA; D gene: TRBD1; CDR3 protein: CSVTGTGGNEQFF; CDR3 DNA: TGCAGCGTCACCGGGACAGGGGGCAATGAGCAGTTCTTC
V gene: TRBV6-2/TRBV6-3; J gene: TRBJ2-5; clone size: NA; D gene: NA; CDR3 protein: CASSYSETQYF; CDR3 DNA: TGTGCCAGCAGTTACTCGGAGACCCAGTACTTC
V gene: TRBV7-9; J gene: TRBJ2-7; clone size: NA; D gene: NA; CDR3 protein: CASSLVGRRSSYEQYF; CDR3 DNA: TGTGCCAGCAGCTTAGTAGGGCGCAGGAGCTCCTACGAGCAGTACTTC
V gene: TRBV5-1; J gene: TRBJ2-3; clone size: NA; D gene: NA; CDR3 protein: CASSLSRRGGTQYF; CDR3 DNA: TGCGCCAGCAGCTTGTCCCGGCGGGGAGGTACGCAGTATTTT
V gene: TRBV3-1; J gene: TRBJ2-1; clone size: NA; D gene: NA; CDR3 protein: CASSQEPVEQFF; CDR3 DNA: TGTGCCAGCAGCCAAGAGCCGGTTGAGCAGTTCTTC
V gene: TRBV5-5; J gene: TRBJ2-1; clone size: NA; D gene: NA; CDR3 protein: CASSPPRAGIYNEQFF; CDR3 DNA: TGTGCCAGCAGCCCCCCTAGGGCTGGTATCTACAATGAGCAGTTCTTC
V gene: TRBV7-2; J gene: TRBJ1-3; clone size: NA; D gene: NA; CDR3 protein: CASSLGTPGNTIYF; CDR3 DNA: TGTGCCAGCAGCTTAGGGACCCCTGGAAACACCATATATTTT
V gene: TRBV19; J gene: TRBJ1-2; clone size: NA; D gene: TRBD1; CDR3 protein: CASSIWGDRVNNGYTF; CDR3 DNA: TGTGCCAGTAGTATCTGGGGAGACAGGGTAAATAATGGCTACACCTTC
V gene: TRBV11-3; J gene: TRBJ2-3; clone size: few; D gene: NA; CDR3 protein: CASSFVRTDTQYF; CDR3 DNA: TGTGCCAGCAGCTTTGTCCGCACAGATACGCAGTATTTT
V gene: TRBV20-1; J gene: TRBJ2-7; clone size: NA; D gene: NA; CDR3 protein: CSASRQAGSYEQYF; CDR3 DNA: TGCAGTGCCAGCAGGCAGGCGGGGTCCTACGAGCAGTACTTC
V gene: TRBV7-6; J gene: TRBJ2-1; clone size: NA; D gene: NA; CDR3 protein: CASSSVGRSDNEQFF; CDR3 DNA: TGTGCCAGCAGCTCCGTGGGACGGAGCGACAATGAGCAGTTCTTC